One sample yielded the 30 T cell receptor beta chains listed below, sequenced in a study of CD8+ T cells in alopecia areata. Treatment of the sample: oral pan-JAK inhibitor, 5-10 mg twice daily. It was cDNA, reverse transcribed from extracted RNA, that served as the sequencing template. The method was immunoSEQ multiplex PCR; TCRdb's version includes in-frame clones alone and lacks a portion of them. The table includes more than 90,000 clones, about 60% detected once. Here the sequenced sample was CD8+ T cells sorted from blood, taken at approximately week 56, from a patient treated with tofacitinib. The receptors shown here come from a human donor with alopecia areata.

This clone appeared a few times. The chain links TRBV14 to TRBJ2-2; a weak D match, TRBD2 (6 bases). Looked up from germline, CDR1 is SGHDN and CDR2 is FVKESK. CDR3 size: 13 residues. Trimming took off 5 bases at V and 4 bases at J, with 8 bases between the two ends. The CDR3 DNA reads TGTGCCAGCAGCTGGGACTTCACCGGGGAGCTGTTTTTT. It specifies CASSWDFTGELFF.

The genes are TRBV27 and TRBJ1-2; TRBD1 matches at 8 bases. Trimming at V came to 4 bases and at J to 11 bases, leaving 6 bases not matched to a gene. The length of the CDR3 is 12 residues. The germline V gene encodes CDR1 MNHEY and CDR2 SMNVEV (reference sequence). The CDR3 loop is CASSSADRAYTF. CDR3 sequence (DNA): TGTGCCAGCAGTTCCGCGGACAGGGCGTACACCTTC.

The chain recombines TRBV5-4 with TRBJ2-5, with a weak D call TRBD1 (6 bases). Per germline, CDR1 SGHNT and CDR2 YYREEE (reference sequence). Trimming shortened V by 1 base and J by 5 bases, and 9 bases separated the two germline ends. CDR3 length equals 13 residues. This chain's CDR3 is CASSLWGPETQYF. Here the CDR3 DNA reads TGTGCCAGCAGCTTGTGGGGGCCGGAGACCCAGTACTTC.

This clone was seen only once. This sequence joins TRBV7-6 and TRBJ2-5; D gene uncertain. V was cut by 11 bases and J by 5 bases, with 18 bases left in between. The length of the CDR3 is 13 residues. Germline V gene sequence: CDR1 SGHVS, CDR2 FNYEAQ. The CDR3 coding sequence is TGTGCCGGGAAGAGAAGGTGGGGTGAGACCCAGTACTTC. Protein sequence: CAGKRRWGETQYF. Complete variable domain (other parts from reference TRBV7-6 and TRBJ2-5): GAGVSQSPRYKVTKRGQDVALRCDPISGHVSLYWYRQALGQGPEFLTYFNYEAQQDKSGLPNDRFSAERPEGSISTLTIQRTEQRDSAMYRCAGKRRWGETQYFGPGTRLLVL.

The rearrangement joins TRBV12-5 to TRBJ2-7; D is perhaps TRBD1 (6 bases). V dropped 9 bases and J dropped 2 bases, with 14 bases sitting between them. Germline V gene data show CDR1 as LGHNT and CDR2 as FRNRAP. The CDR3 sequence is 13 residues long. In DNA form, the CDR3 reads TGTGCTAGGGGCAGGGGCATACCCTACGAGCAGTACTTC. Encoded protein: CARGRGIPYEQYF.

This chain connects TRBV15 to TRBJ2-1; TRBD2 matches at 8 bases. In germline, CDR1 is LNHNV, CDR2 YYDKDF (reference sequence). V lost 4 bases and J lost 0; bases outside the gene matches: 8. The CDR3 length is 17 residues. The CDR3 region is CATSTGGEAPSYNEQFF. The DNA for the CDR3 is TGTGCCACCAGCACCGGGGGGGAGGCCCCCTCCTACAATGAGCAGTTCTTC.

This clone has just a few counts. This rearrangement joins TRBV6-5 to TRBJ2-3, with unresolved D. CDR3 length: 14 residues. CDR1 and CDR2 (germline): MNHEY, SVGAGI. Trimming pared 6 bases from V and 5 bases from J, leaving 15 bases between. CDR3 nucleotides: TGTGCCAGCAGCCGCGTTTCCAGAGAAGATACGCAGTATTTT. The encoded protein is CASSRVSREDTQYF.

This sequence joins TRBV9 and TRBJ1-2, with 7 bases lining up with TRBD1. The CDR3 is 14 amino acids. J gave up 5 bases and V 3 bases, and 7 bases lay outside the gene matches. Looked up from germline, CDR1 is SGDLS and CDR2 is YYNGEE. Written as DNA, the CDR3 is TGTGCCAGCAGCGCCACAGGGGTGCATTATGGCTACACCTTC. Translated: CASSATGVHYGYTF.

V usage is TRBV7-2 and J usage is TRBJ2-7; D call uncertain. The length of the CDR3 is 15 residues. The V end was cut by 1 base, the J end by 0 bases, with 10 bases between. Germline CDR1 SGHTA, CDR2 FQGNSA. The chain's CDR3 is CASSLGIGNSYEQYF. CDR3 bases: TGTGCCAGCAGCTTAGGAATAGGGAACTCCTACGAGCAGTACTTC.

This clone was picked up a small number of times. This chain joins TRBV5-1 and TRBJ2-1; D possibly uses TRBD1 or TRBD2 (5 bases each). Trimming left V 1 base short and J 2 bases short, with 10 bases between. This CDR3 comprises 15 residues. Germline loops: CDR1 SGHRS, CDR2 YFSETQ. In DNA form, the CDR3 reads TGCGCCAGCAGCTTGACGGGGCAGACCTACAATGAGCAGTTCTTC. It specifies CASSLTGQTYNEQFF.

This rearrangement joins TRBV11-2 to TRBJ2-7; either TRBD1 or TRBD2 may fit D (5 bases each). With 5 bases removed from V and 5 bases from J, the gap between germline ends came to 22 bases. This CDR3 has 16 residues. The germline CDR1 and CDR2 sequences are SGHAT and FQNNGV. CDR3 loop: CASSLSVLGRENEQYF. The DNA for the CDR3 is TGTGCCAGCAGCCTAAGCGTGCTCGGCAGGGAGAACGAGCAGTACTTC.

The chain is built from TRBV2 and TRBJ2-7, with D tentatively TRBD2 (6 bases). The CDR3 length is 12 residues. Germline V gene data show CDR1 as SNHLY and CDR2 as FYNNEI. V lost 8 bases and J 3 bases, leaving 11 bases between the germline ends. The CDR3 is CASLGGSYEQYF. In nucleotides, the CDR3 is TGTGCCAGCTTGGGGGGTAGCTACGAGCAGTACTTC.

In DNA form, the CDR3 reads TGCGCCAGCAGCCAAGATGGCGGGGGGCTTAGCTCCTACAATGAGCAGTTCTTC. It yields the protein CASSQDGGGLSSYNEQFF. The chain employs TRBV4-1 and TRBJ2-1; TRBD2 agrees at 8 bases. J was trimmed by 0 bases and V by 0 bases; bases with no gene match: 7. CDR1 and CDR2 from the germline V gene are MGHRA and YSYEKL. The CDR3 is 18 residues long.

Concerning this clone itself: Other DNA sequences from this sample encode an identical CDR3 as well. J is TRBJ1-2 and V is TRBV10-2; D is ambiguous. The CDR3 extends over 12 amino acids. Germline V CDR1 and CDR2: WSHSY, SAAADI. V was clipped by 3 bases and J by 4 bases, with 6 bases between them. CDR3 bases: TGCGCCAGCAGTGACGGCAGCTATGGCTACACCTTC. As protein: CASSDGSYGYTF.

The chain uses TRBV7-9 and TRBJ2-7, with D perhaps assigned TRBD1 or TRBD2 (5 bases each). The ends were cut back, 3 bases at V and 2 bases at J, with 17 bases in the middle. The CDR3 is made up of 16 amino acids. Germline V lookup: CDR1 SEHNR, CDR2 FQNEAQ (reference sequence). The CDR3 loop is CASSLGGRQSAYEQYF. The CDR3 nucleotides read TGTGCCAGCAGCTTGGGTGGGAGACAGTCAGCCTACGAGCAGTACTTC.

CDR3 sequence: CASELVAYNEQFF. CDR3 DNA: TGTGCCAGCGAACTGGTAGCCTACAATGAGCAGTTCTTC. This chain joins TRBV2 and TRBJ2-1; D is ambiguous. V was cut by 8 bases and J by 2 bases, with 10 bases left in between. The CDR3 is 13 residues long. The germline gives CDR1 SNHLY, CDR2 FYNNEI.

This clone was counted between two and nine times. The chain has TRBV4-1 and TRBJ2-5, with 14 bases lining up with TRBD2. Per the germline V gene, CDR1 is MGHRA and CDR2 is YSYEKL. This CDR3 region has 16 residues. J gave up 4 bases and V 3 bases, and 4 bases lay outside the gene matches. The CDR3 DNA sequence: TGCGCCAGCAGCCATGGACTAGCGGGGGGTAGAGAGACCCAGTACTTC. It translates to CASSHGLAGGRETQYF.

The chain joins TRBV5-4 to TRBJ2-3, with TRBD2 matching 8 bases. This CDR3 has 16 residues. With V trimmed by 3 bases and J by 4 bases, 10 bases remained unmatched. The germline CDR1 and CDR2 sequences are SGHNT and YYREEE (reference sequence). CDR3 DNA: TGTGCCAGCAGCTCCCCACCCGCGGGGGGCCCAGATACGCAGTATTTT. It translates to CASSSPPAGGPDTQYF.

This clone was seen a few times. This chain uses TRBV7-3 with TRBJ2-7; 7 bases are a match to TRBD1. The CDR3 runs 18 residues. V lost 1 base and J lost 2; bases outside the gene matches: 14. Per germline, CDR1 SGHTA and CDR2 FQGTGA. The CDR3: CASSLKGWDSRVAYEQYF. CDR3 coding DNA: TGTGCCAGCAGCTTAAAGGGATGGGACAGCCGAGTCGCCTACGAGCAGTACTTC.

The V call is TRBV6-1, the J call TRBJ2-7; D not resolved. This CDR3 region has 16 residues. CDR1 and CDR2 from the germline V gene are MNHNS and SASEGT. V lost 3 bases, J lost 1 base, and 16 bases lay in between. This CDR3 is CASSEWGVGGSYEQYF. The DNA for the CDR3 is TGTGCCAGCAGTGAGTGGGGTGTGGGCGGATCCTACGAGCAGTACTTC.

The genes are TRBV10-3 and TRBJ2-3, with D perhaps matching TRBD2 (5 bases). V lost 6 bases and J 6 bases, leaving 13 bases between the germline ends. The V gene's germline CDR1 is ENHRY and CDR2 SYGVKD. The CDR3 runs to 13 residues. As DNA, the CDR3 is TGTGCCATCAGCGAGGGAGTGGCGGATACGCAGTATTTT. It yields the protein CAISEGVADTQYF.

The CDR3 nucleotides are TGTGCCAGCAGCCAAGGGGGACGAGATACGCAGTATTTT. This codes for CASSQGGRDTQYF. The rearrangement joins TRBV4-2 to TRBJ2-3; D tentatively reads TRBD1 or TRBD2 (5 bases each). The CDR3 is made up of 13 amino acids. CDR1 is LGHNA and CDR2 is YNFKEQ in the germline V gene. Trimming removed 1 base at V and 5 bases at J, with 7 bases between.

The chain employs TRBV10-2 and TRBJ2-1; 7 bases agree with TRBD2. Trimming removed 2 bases from V and 9 bases from J; junction bases left unmatched: 1. This CDR3 spans 12 amino acids. Germline V gene data show CDR1 as WSHSY and CDR2 as SAAADI. CDR3 amino acids: CASSEASGEQFF. CDR3 in DNA: TGCGCCAGCAGTGAGGCTAGCGGTGAGCAGTTCTTC.

This clone was observed a few times. The rearrangement uses TRBV29-1 and TRBJ2-5; D uncertain. Germline CDR1 is SQVTM and CDR2 is ANQGSEA. This CDR3 has 10 amino acids. Trimming took 6 bases from V and 5 from J, leaving 7 bases between them. CDR3 DNA sequence: TGCAGCGTCGTTCTTGAGACCCAGTACTTC. Translation: CSVVLETQYF.

The chain employs TRBV28 and TRBJ2-1; 15 bases are shared with TRBD2. The V gene's germline CDR1 is MDHEN and CDR2 SYDVKM. The ends lost 5 bases at V and 8 bases at J; junction bases unmatched: 10. This CDR3 contains 17 residues. The CDR3 loop is CASSGLAGGRSSHEQFF. The CDR3 DNA follows: TGTGCCAGCAGTGGACTAGCGGGGGGGCGATCATCTCATGAGCAGTTCTTC.

V is TRBV7-6 and J is TRBJ1-4; a weak D match, TRBD1 (5 bases). The V end lost 3 bases, the J end lost 7 bases, and 12 bases lay between the germline ends. Germline CDR1 reads SGHVS; CDR2 reads FNYEAQ. The CDR3 loop spans 14 amino acids. This CDR3 is CASSLQGGFEKLFF. CDR3 DNA: TGTGCCAGCAGCTTGCAGGGAGGGTTTGAAAAACTGTTTTTT.

DNA for the CDR3: TGTGCTAGTGGTCTAGGAGTGAACACTGAAGCTTTCTTT. Translation: CASGLGVNTEAFF. V gene TRBV12-5 combines with J gene TRBJ1-1; no firm D call. This CDR3 comprises 13 residues. The germline gives CDR1 LGHNT, CDR2 FRNRAP. V gave up 5 bases and J gave up 0 bases, with 7 bases separating them.

The V gene is TRBV2, the J gene TRBJ2-3; 9 bases fit TRBD2. The CDR3 totals 18 residues. Trimming cost V 0 bases and J 2 bases; bases outside gene matches: 9. Germline values: CDR1 SNHLY, CDR2 FYNNEI. CDR3 in amino acids: CASSEARTSVGFTDTQYF. The CDR3 bases are TGTGCCAGCAGTGAAGCCCGGACTAGCGTCGGATTCACAGATACGCAGTATTTT.

This clone appeared a few times. The J gene is TRBJ1-1, the V gene TRBV4-1; possible D gene TRBD1, 5 bases. Germline V gene sequence: CDR1 MGHRA, CDR2 YSYEKL. The CDR3 sequence is 11 residues long. V lost 4 bases to trimming and J lost 7 bases, with 7 bases between them. The CDR3 loop reads CASSPGGEAFF. In DNA form, the CDR3 reads TGCGCCAGCAGCCCCGGGGGTGAAGCTTTCTTT.

V usage is TRBV20-1 and J usage is TRBJ1-1; no firm D call. CDR3 length: 11 residues. V shed 5 bases and J shed 0 bases, with 4 bases lying between them. Germline V CDR1 and CDR2: DFQATT, SNEGSKA (reference sequence). CDR3 nucleotides: TGCAGTGCTGTGCTGAACACTGAAGCTTTCTTT. This sequence encodes CSAVLNTEAFF.